This is a list of T cell receptor beta chains from one sample in a study of T-cell reconstitution after alpha-beta-depleted transplantation in children. TCRdb re-called the PCR reads through MiXCR, storing one row per CDR3 protein. The table has under 750,000 distinct CDR3 sequences, 20% to 25% seen once. The material sequenced was PBMCs, mostly from graft donor cells, taken 360 days after TCRalphabeta/CD19-depleted stem cell transplant. The receptors originated from a boy younger than two who had a stem cell transplant for acute myeloid leukemia, so the T cells may come from the graft donor. Both conserved end residues are part of each CDR3.

>TRBV7-9
CASSPHLGLGEQYF
>TRBV7-2
CASSSPSAGGNTIYF
>TRBV20-1
CSAPTGTGLLDSPLHF
>TRBV4-3
CASSQDLGQGHSGANVLTF
>TRBV6-5
CASSYSRTSSNTGELFF
>TRBV29-1
CSAGGTGGDVTDTQYF
>TRBV28
CAGGLAGDNEQFF
>TRBV10-3
CAARSGTSNGEQYF
>TRBV20-1
CSAPAGTANYGYTF
>TRBV25-1
CAARSGGIKDTQYF
>TRBV29-1
CSVRTGGKPDTQYF
>TRBV11-2
CASSFGAYSGNTIYF
>TRBV7-7
CASSLASAGPTATGELFF
>TRBV10-3
CAISPGGSNTGELFF
>TRBV6-5
CASSQGTLAFF
>TRBV3-1
CASTTGEGNTEAFF
>TRBV5-4
CASSLELGHLQETQYF